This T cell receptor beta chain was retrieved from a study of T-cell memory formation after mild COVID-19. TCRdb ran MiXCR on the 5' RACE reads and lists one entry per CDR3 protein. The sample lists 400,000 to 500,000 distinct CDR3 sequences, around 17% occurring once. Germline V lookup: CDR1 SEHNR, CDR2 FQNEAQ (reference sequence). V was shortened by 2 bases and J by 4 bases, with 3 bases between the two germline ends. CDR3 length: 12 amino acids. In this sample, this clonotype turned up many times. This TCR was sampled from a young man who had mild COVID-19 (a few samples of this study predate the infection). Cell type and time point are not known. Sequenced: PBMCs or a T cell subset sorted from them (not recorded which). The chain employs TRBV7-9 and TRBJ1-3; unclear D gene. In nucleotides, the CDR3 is TGTGCCAGCAGCTTACACGGAAACACCATATATTTT. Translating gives CASSLHGNTIYF.